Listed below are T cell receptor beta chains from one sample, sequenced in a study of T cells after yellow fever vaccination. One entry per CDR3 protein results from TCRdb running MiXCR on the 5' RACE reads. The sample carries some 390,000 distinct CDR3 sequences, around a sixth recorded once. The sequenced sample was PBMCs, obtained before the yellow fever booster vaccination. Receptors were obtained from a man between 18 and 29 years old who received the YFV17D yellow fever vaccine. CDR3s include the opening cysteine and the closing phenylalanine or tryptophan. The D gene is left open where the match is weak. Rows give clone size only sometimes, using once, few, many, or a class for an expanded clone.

TGTGCCAGTAGTATCGGCGGGATTAAGACCCAACTCCACTTT CASSIGGIKTQLHF - TRBV19 14 TRBJ1-6 few
TGCGCCAGCAGCCAAGAAGTGGGTCAGCCCCAGCATTTT CASSQEVGQPQHF - TRBV4-3 13 TRBJ1-5 -
TGTGCCAGCAGCTCGAGCGGGGGGGCTGCTGGGGCCAACGTCCTGACTTTC CASSSSGGAAGANVLTF TRBD2 TRBV7-2 17 TRBJ2-6 -
TGTGCCAGCAGTTCTCGGCACGTTTCAAGAGAAACCCAGTACTTC CASSSRHVSRETQYF - TRBV2 15 TRBJ2-5 -
TGTGCCAGCACTTCCGGGACTAGCGGGGGGAGTTGGACAGATACGCAGTATTTT CASTSGTSGGSWTDTQYF TRBD2 TRBV7-9 18 TRBJ2-3 -
TGTGCCAGCAGCTTCACCGGGACAGTTGCAGATACGCAGTATTTT CASSFTGTVADTQYF TRBD1 TRBV7-9 15 TRBJ2-3 few
TGTGCCAGCAGCTCGACGGTGAACTACGAGCAGTACTTC CASSSTVNYEQYF - TRBV7-2 13 TRBJ2-7 -
TGTGCCAGCACCCTCCCAGGGACCCTCGATGGCTACACCTTC CASTLPGTLDGYTF - TRBV6-2/TRBV6-3 14 TRBJ1-2 -
TGCGCCAGCAGCCAGGGGGGGACTTGGAGCTCCTACAATGAGCAGTTCTTC CASSQGGTWSSYNEQFF TRBD2 TRBV4-1 17 TRBJ2-1 -
TGCAGCGTTGAAGTTTTTCGGCTAGCGGGGGGGCCGGGAGAGACCCAGTACTTC CSVEVFRLAGGPGETQYF TRBD2 TRBV29-1 18 TRBJ2-5 -
TGTGCCAGCAGCCCAAGGACAGGGGGGGACACTGAAGCTTTCTTT CASSPRTGGDTEAFF TRBD1 TRBV5-5 15 TRBJ1-1 few
TGTGCCAGCAGCTTAAGCCCCTCTGGGGACGCCTACGAGCAGTACTTC CASSLSPSGDAYEQYF - TRBV7-6 16 TRBJ2-7 few
TGCGCCAGCGCGGGACGACCGACATATGGCTACACCTTC CASAGRPTYGYTF - TRBV4-1 13 TRBJ1-2 -
TGTGCCAGCAGCGTAGGGGGACAGGTGACCAATGAGCAGTTCTTC CASSVGGQVTNEQFF TRBD1 TRBV9 15 TRBJ2-1 few
TGTGCCAGCAGCTTCGAGGGTCCCCACGAGCAGTACTTC CASSFEGPHEQYF - TRBV7-2 13 TRBJ2-7 -
TGTGCCAGCAGCTTAGATCAAGGACGAAGTGAGCAGTTCTTC CASSLDQGRSEQFF - TRBV11-2 14 TRBJ2-1 -
TGTGCCAGCAGCTCCGGACAGCCCGGTCGTTCCTACGAGCAGTACTTC CASSSGQPGRSYEQYF - TRBV11-2 16 TRBJ2-7 -
TGTGCCAGCAGCCGTAGCGGGGGGGCACAAGAGACCCAGTACTTC CASSRSGGAQETQYF TRBD2 TRBV3-1 15 TRBJ2-5 -
TGCAGTGCTAGTGAGGCCAATGCGGGAAGAAGTGGCTACACCTTC CSASEANAGRSGYTF - TRBV20-1 15 TRBJ1-2 -
TGTGCCAGCAGCTTACGGCAGGGGGTTTTCACAGATACGCAGTATTTT CASSLRQGVFTDTQYF TRBD1 TRBV11-2 16 TRBJ2-3 few
TGCAGTGCTAGGATTGTGGATACGCAGTATTTT CSARIVDTQYF - TRBV20-1 11 TRBJ2-3 -
TGTGCCAGCGCTGTTCGTAGTGGGACCCAGTACTTC CASAVRSGTQYF - TRBV2 12 TRBJ2-5 -
TGCAGTGCTCCGGACAGGGGACTCCCTACGCAGTATTTT CSAPDRGLPTQYF TRBD1 TRBV20-1 13 TRBJ2-3 few
TGTGCCAGCAGTTCCGCGGGACTAGCGGGGGATACGCAGTATTTT CASSSAGLAGDTQYF TRBD2 TRBV6-2/TRBV6-3 15 TRBJ2-3 few
TGCGCCAGCAGCGACCAGCGGGGGGGCGGCGATACGCAGTATTTT CASSDQRGGGDTQYF TRBD2 TRBV5-1 15 TRBJ2-3 few
TGTGCCAGCAGCTTACTCGCTGGGGGGGAAACAGATACGCAGTATTTT CASSLLAGGETDTQYF TRBD2 TRBV11-2 16 TRBJ2-3 few
TGTGCCACCAGCTCGGCAGGCAATCAGCCCCAGCATTTT CATSSAGNQPQHF - TRBV15 13 TRBJ1-5 -
TGTGCCAGCAGCCGCTCCGCGCCTACTAGCGGGGGGGGGCGGACCCAGTACTTC CASSRSAPTSGGGRTQYF TRBD2 TRBV7-2 18 TRBJ2-5 -